This is a list of T cell receptor beta chains from one sample in a study of blood T cell repertoires in COVID-19. Profiling relied on immunoSEQ multiplex PCR, and the TCRdb table lists in-frame clones only, not all of them. The sample contains roughly 200,000 clones, 75% to 90% of which appear only once. The sequencing sample was made of peripheral blood. The receptors come from an older woman with acute or convalescent COVID-19. CDR3s include the opening cysteine and the closing phenylalanine or tryptophan. Each record gives: clone size, V gene, J gene, CDR3 protein. Some rows have no size entry. The others give once, few or many, or a class for an expanded clone.

.	TRBV6-5	TRBJ1-1	CASSIGMNTEAFF
.	TRBV28	TRBJ2-5	CASSSPGQGIGQQETQYF
few	TRBV14	TRBJ2-1	CASSQDQRNFNYNEQFF
.	TRBV19	TRBJ2-1	CASSSRADTYNEQFF
.	TRBV2	TRBJ2-1	CASSDPREDNEQFF
.	TRBV28	TRBJ2-3	CASSLSTDTQYF
.	TRBV3-1/TRBV3-2	TRBJ1-3	CASSLRGTGLLGGNTIYF
.	TRBV3-1/TRBV3-2	TRBJ1-4	CASSPGQGNPEKLFF
.	TRBV11-2	TRBJ1-6	CASSLTDGRSPLHF
once	TRBV3-1/TRBV3-2	TRBJ2-7	CAASRVGSYEQYF
.	TRBV7-8	TRBJ1-3	CASSLASTGGALTSDNTIYF
.	TRBV27	TRBJ1-2	CASTSSGTADGYTF
.	TRBV7-6	TRBJ2-5	CASSPQGAPWETQYF
.	TRBV28	TRBJ1-6	CASRVGTANSPLHF
.	TRBV5-1	TRBJ2-1	CASSLELSYNEQFF
few	TRBV15	TRBJ2-3	CATSRLVARTDTQYF
.	TRBV3-1/TRBV3-2	TRBJ1-5	CASSLSGRGNQPQHF
.	TRBV5-5	TRBJ2-7	CASSLHEGQIYEQYF
.	TRBV7-9	TRBJ1-1	CASSKQGMNTEAFF
.	TRBV5-1	TRBJ1-1	CASSLGPRNTEAFF
.	TRBV5-4	TRBJ2-3	CASSLKGQGTDTQYF
.	TRBV9	TRBJ2-1	CASSVSLGGPGSYNEQFF
.	TRBV3-1/TRBV3-2	TRBJ1-2	CASSQDPIRGYTF
.	TRBV3-1/TRBV3-2	TRBJ1-5	CASSQASGNQPQHF
once	TRBV27	TRBJ2-6	CASSLTGSAGANVLTF
once	TRBV2	TRBJ2-5	CASSEDRVGKETQYF
.	TRBV7-8	TRBJ2-1	CASSLAGGTYNEQFF
few	TRBV5-1	TRBJ1-4	CASSLGTRGVGDEKLFF
once	TRBV3-1/TRBV3-2	TRBJ1-6	CASSPVMSNSPLHF
.	TRBV15	TRBJ2-5	CATSRSRSGGSPGRTQYF
few	TRBV7-9	TRBJ2-3	CASSLGRASDTQYF
.	TRBV6-5	TRBJ2-7	CASSYSTSERYEQYF
.	TRBV3-1/TRBV3-2	TRBJ1-1	CASSQDGGTAEAFF
.	TRBV11-2	TRBJ1-1	CASSPLGGGLKAFF
.	TRBV3-1/TRBV3-2	TRBJ1-2	CASSQVGAGRGYYGYTF
.	TRBV5-1	TRBJ2-3	CASSRLGSSTDTQYF
.	TRBV14	TRBJ2-5	CASSPGQTFQETQYF
once	TRBV30	TRBJ1-6	CAWSGENSPLHF
.	TRBV28	TRBJ2-5	CASSIGTGSRETQYF
.	TRBV10-3	TRBJ1-2	CAIKTGQGGDYGYTF
few	TRBV7-8	TRBJ1-5	CASSLLGQSLKEPQHF
.	TRBV28	TRBJ2-7	CASRRNGQGSYEQYF
.	TRBV7-9	TRBJ1-6	CASSSQGTLHNSPLHF
.	TRBV2	TRBJ2-6	CASMGPGPYSGANVLTF
.	TRBV24-1	TRBJ2-5	CATSETSGFQETQYF
.	TRBV9	TRBJ2-6	CASSAGDSFSGANVLTF
.	TRBV5-1	TRBJ2-5	CASSLGTEETQYF
.	TRBV19	TRBJ1-1	CATGRGLGVTEAFF
few	TRBV6-4	TRBJ2-1	CASSPRAGDEQFF
few	TRBV6-5	TRBJ2-1	CASTSGTRGEQFF